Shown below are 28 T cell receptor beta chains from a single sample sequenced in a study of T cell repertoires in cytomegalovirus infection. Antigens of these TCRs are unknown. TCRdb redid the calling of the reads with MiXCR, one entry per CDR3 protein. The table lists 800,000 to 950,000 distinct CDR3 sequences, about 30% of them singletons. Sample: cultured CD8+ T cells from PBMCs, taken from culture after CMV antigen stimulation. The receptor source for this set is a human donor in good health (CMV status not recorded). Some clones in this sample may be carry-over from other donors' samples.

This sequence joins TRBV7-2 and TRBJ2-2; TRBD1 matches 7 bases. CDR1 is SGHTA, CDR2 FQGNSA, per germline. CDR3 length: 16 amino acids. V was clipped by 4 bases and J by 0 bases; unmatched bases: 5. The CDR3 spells CASSSMTGPNTGELFF. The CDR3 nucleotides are TGTGCCAGCAGCTCTATGACAGGGCCGAACACCGGGGAGCTGTTTTTT. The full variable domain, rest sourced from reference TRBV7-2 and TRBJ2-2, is GAGVSQSPSNKVTEKGKDVELRCDPISGHTALYWYRQSLGQGLEFLIYFQGNSAPDKSGLPSDRFSAERTGGSVSTLTIQRTQQEDSAVYLCASSSMTGPNTGELFFGEGSRLTVL.

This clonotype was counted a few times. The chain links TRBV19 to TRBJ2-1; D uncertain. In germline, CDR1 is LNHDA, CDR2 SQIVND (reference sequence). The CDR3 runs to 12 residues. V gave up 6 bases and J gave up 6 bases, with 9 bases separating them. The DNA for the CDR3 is TGTGCCAGTAGGTTGGAGAGCAATGAGCAGTTCTTC. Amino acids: CASRLESNEQFF. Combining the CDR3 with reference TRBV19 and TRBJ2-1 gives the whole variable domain DGGITQSPKYLFRKEGQNVTLSCEQNLNHDAMYWYRQDPGQGLRLIYYSQIVNDFQKGDIAEGYSVSREKKESFPLTVTSAQKNPTAFYLCASRLESNEQFFGPGTRLTVL.

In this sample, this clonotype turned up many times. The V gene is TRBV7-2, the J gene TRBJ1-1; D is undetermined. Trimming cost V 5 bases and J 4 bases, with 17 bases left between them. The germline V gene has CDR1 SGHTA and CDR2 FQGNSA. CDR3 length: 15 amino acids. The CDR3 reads CASSPSLRVRTEAFF. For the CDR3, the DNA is TGTGCCAGCAGCCCGTCGTTGCGGGTGCGCACTGAAGCTTTCTTT.

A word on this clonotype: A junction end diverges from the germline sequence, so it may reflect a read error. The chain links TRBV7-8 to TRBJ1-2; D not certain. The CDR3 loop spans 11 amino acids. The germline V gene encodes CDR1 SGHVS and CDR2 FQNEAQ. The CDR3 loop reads CASSSDYSYTF. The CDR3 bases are TGTGCCAGCAGCTCGGACTATAGCTACACCTTC.

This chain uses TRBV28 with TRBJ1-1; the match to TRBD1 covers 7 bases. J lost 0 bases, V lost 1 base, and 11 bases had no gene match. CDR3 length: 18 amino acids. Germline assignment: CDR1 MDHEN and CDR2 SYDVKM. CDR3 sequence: CASSLLVGQGVVNTEAFF. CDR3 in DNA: TGTGCCAGCAGTTTATTAGTCGGGCAGGGGGTCGTGAACACTGAAGCTTTCTTT.

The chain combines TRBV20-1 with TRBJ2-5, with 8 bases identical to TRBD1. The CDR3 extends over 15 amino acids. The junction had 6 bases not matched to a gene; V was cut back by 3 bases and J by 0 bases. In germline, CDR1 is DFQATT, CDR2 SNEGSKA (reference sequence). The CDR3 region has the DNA TGCAGTGCTAGTCATAACAGGGGGTACCAAGAGACCCAGTACTTC. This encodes CSASHNRGYQETQYF.

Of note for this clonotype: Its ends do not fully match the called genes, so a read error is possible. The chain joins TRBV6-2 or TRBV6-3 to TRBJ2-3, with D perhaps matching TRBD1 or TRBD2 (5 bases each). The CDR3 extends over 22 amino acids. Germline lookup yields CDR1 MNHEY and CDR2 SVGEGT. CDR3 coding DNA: TGTGCCAGCAGTTACGATAGGGGAGCCCTAAGGGGACGTGTTGGTAACACAGATACGCGGTATTTT. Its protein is CASSYDRGALRGRVGNTDTRYF.

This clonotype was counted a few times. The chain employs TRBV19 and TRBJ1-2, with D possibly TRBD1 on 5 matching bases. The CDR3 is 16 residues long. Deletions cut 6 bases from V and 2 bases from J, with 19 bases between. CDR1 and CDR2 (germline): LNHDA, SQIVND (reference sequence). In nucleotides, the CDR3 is TGTGCCAGTAGCCCCACCTCCGGGACGGTAAACTATGGCTACACCTTC. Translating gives CASSPTSGTVNYGYTF. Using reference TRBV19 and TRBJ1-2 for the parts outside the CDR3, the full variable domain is DGGITQSPKYLFRKEGQNVTLSCEQNLNHDAMYWYRQDPGQGLRLIYYSQIVNDFQKGDIAEGYSVSREKKESFPLTVTSAQKNPTAFYLCASSPTSGTVNYGYTFGSGTRLTVV.

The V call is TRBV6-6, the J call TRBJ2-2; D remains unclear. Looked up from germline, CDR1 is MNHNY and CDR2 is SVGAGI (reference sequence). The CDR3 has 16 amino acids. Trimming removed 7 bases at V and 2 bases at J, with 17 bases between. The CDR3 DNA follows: TGTGCCAGCACCCTGTGGGAACAGTTAAACACCGGGGAGCTGTTTTTT. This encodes CASTLWEQLNTGELFF.

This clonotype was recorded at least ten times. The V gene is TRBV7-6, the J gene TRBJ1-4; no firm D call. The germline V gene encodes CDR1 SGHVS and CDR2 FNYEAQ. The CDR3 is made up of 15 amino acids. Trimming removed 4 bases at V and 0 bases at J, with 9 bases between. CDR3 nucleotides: TGTGCCAGCAGCTCCCGGGGTTCAACTAATGAAAAACTGTTTTTT. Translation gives CASSSRGSTNEKLFF. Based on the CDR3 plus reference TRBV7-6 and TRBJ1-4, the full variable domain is GAGVSQSPRYKVTKRGQDVALRCDPISGHVSLYWYRQALGQGPEFLTYFNYEAQQDKSGLPNDRFSAERPEGSISTLTIQRTEQRDSAMYRCASSSRGSTNEKLFFGSGTQLSVL.

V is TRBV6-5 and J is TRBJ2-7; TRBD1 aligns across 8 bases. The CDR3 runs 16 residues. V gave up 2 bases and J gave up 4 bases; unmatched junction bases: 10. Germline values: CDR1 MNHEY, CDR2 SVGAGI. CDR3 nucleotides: TGTGCCAGCAGTTACGGGACAGGTCTGGGTCTATACGAGCAGTACGTC. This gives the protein CASSYGTGLGLYEQYV.

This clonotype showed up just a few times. The CDR3: CAGKQGLNTEAFF. The DNA for the CDR3 is TGTGCCGGAAAACAGGGGCTCAACACTGAAGCTTTCTTT. The gene calls are TRBV28 and TRBJ1-1, with TRBD1 matching 7 bases. CDR3 length: 13 residues. Germline V gene lookup returns CDR1 MDHEN and CDR2 SYDVKM. With V trimmed by 11 bases and J by 2 bases, 8 bases remained unmatched.

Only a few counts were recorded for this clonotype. The DNA for the CDR3 is TGTGCCAGCAGCTTAGTTCGGACGGACAAGTATGGCTACACCTTC. Residues: CASSLVRTDKYGYTF. The chain uses TRBV7-9 and TRBJ1-2; D is perhaps TRBD1 (5 bases). The CDR3 sequence is 15 residues long. Germline CDR1 reads SEHNR; CDR2 reads FQNEAQ (reference sequence). The V end lost 1 base, the J end lost 5 bases, and 14 bases lay between the germline ends.

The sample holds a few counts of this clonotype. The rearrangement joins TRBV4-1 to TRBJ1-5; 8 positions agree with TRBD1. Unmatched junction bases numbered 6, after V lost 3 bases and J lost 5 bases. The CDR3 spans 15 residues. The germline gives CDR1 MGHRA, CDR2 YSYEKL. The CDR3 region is CASSQAGTGHQPQHF. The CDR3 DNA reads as TGCGCCAGCAGCCAGGCCGGGACAGGACATCAGCCCCAGCATTTT.

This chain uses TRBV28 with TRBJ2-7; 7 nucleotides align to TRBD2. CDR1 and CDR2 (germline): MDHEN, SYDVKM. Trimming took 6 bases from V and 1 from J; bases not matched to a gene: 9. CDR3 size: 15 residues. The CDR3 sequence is CASSPTGGVSYEQYV. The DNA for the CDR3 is TGTGCCAGCAGCCCCACGGGGGGAGTATCCTACGAGCAGTACGTC.

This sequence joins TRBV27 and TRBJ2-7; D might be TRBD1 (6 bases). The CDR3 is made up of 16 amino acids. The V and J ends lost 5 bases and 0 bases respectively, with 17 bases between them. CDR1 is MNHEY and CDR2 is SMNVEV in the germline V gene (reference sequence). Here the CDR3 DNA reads TGTGCCAGCAGTCGAACCGGGACATACAGCTCCTACGAGCAGTACGTC. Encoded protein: CASSRTGTYSSYEQYV.

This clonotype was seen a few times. CDR3 amino acids: CAISEGNEQFF. The CDR3 nucleotides are TGTGCCATCAGTGAGGGGAATGAGCAGTTCTTC. The V call is TRBV10-3, the J call TRBJ2-1, with D hard to call. Germline CDR1 is ENHRY and CDR2 is SYGVKD. V was cut by 2 bases and J by 7 bases, with 3 bases left in between. CDR3 size: 11 residues.

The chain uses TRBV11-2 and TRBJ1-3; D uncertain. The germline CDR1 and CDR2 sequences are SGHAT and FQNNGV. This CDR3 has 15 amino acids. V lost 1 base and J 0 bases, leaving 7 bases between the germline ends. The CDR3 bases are TGTGCCAGCAGCTTAGGGCGGTTCTCTGGAAACACCATATATTTT. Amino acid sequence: CASSLGRFSGNTIYF.

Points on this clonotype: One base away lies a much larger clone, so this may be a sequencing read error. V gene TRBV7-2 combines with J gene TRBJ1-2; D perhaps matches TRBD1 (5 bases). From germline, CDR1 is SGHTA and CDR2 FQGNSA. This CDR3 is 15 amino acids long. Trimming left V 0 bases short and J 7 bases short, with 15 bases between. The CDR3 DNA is TGTGCCAGCAGCTTAGCCGCAAGGGGCTCTATTGGCTACACCTTC. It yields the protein CASSLAARGSIGYTF.

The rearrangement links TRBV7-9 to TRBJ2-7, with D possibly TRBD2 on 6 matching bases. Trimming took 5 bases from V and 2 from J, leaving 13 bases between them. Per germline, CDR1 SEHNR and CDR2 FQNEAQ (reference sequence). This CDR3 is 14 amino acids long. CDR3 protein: CASSAAGSPYEQYV. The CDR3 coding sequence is TGTGCCAGCAGCGCTGCCGGGAGCCCCTACGAGCAGTACGTC.

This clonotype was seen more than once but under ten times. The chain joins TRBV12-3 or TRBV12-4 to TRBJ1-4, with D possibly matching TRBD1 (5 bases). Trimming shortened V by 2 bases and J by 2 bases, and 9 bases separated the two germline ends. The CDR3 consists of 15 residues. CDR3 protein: CASSLLAGTNEKLFF. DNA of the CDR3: TGTGCCAGCAGTTTATTGGCAGGGACTAATGAAAAACTGTTTTTT.

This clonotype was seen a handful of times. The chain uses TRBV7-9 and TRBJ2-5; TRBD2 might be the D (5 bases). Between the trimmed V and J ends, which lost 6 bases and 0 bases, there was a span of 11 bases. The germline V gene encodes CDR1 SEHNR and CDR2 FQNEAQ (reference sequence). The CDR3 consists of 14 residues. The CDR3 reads CASRPGLYQETQYF. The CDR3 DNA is TGTGCCAGCAGACCAGGACTTTACCAAGAGACCCAGTACTTC.

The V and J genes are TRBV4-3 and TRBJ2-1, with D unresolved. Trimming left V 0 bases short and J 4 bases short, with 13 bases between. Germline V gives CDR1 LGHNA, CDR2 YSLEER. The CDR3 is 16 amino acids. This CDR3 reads CASSQDKGSYYNEQFF. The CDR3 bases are TGCGCCAGCAGCCAAGATAAGGGCAGCTATTACAATGAGCAGTTCTTC.

The CDR3 bases are TGTGCCAGCAGTTTAGCGTCGGGCGAGGGCAATCAGCCCCAGCATTTT. Protein product: CASSLASGEGNQPQHF. This sequence joins TRBV12-3 or TRBV12-4 and TRBJ1-5; D gene ambiguous. The length of the CDR3 is 16 residues. Trimming cost V 0 bases and J 2 bases, with 11 bases left between them.

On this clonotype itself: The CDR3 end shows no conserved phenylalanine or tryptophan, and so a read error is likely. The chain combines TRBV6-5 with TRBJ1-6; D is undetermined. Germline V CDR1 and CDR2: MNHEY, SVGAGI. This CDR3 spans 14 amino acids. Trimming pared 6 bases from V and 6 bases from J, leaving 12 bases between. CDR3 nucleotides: TGTGCCAGCAGCAACAGACTTTCTAATTCACCCCTCCACTCT. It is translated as CASSNRLSNSPLHS.

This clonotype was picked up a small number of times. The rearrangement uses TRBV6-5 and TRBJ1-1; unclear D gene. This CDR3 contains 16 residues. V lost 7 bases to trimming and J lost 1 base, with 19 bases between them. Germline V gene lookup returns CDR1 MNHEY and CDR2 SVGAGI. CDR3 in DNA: TGTGCCAGCAATAACCCCACAACCAACGAGAACACTGAAGCTTTCTTT. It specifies CASNNPTTNENTEAFF.

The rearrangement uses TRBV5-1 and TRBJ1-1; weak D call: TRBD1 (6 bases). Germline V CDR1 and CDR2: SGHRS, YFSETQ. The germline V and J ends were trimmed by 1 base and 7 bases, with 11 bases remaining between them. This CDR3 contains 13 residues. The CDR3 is CASSLWGANEAFF. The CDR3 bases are TGCGCCAGCAGCTTGTGGGGGGCTAATGAAGCTTTCTTT.

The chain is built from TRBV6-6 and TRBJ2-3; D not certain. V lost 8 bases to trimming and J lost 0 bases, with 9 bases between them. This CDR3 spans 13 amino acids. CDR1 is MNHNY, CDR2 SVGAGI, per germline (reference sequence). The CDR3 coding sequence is TGTGCCAGCGGTGTAGCTAGCACAGATACGCAGTATTTT. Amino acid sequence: CASGVASTDTQYF.